Shown below are 24 T cell receptor beta chains from a single sample sequenced in a study of beta chain features in type 1 diabetes. Investigators reverse transcribed all isolated RNA, so they sequenced expressed TCRB transcripts. Here immunoSEQ multiplex PCR was the method, and the copy in TCRdb shows in-frame clones only, minus some. The top ten clones hold around 0.04% of a sample with 600,000 or so clones, 11% to 15% of them seen once. Antigens of these TCRs are unknown. General study results and limits: For Type 1 diabetes patients, all four CD4+ subsets carried TCRB CDR3s that were moderately but significantly shorter.

The sequenced sample was naive CD4+ T cells from blood. These receptor sequences come from a man in his late teens or twenties with type 1 diabetes.

This clone was recorded a few times. The chain recombines TRBV25-1 with TRBJ2-3; no firm D call. V gave up 0 bases and J gave up 3 bases, with 10 bases separating them. Per the germline V gene, CDR1 is MGHDK and CDR2 is SYGVNS. CDR3 length equals 15 residues. This CDR3 is CASSEYSPGTDTQYF. CDR3 coding DNA: TGTGCCAGCAGTGAATATTCCCCGGGTACAGATACGCAGTATTTT. Together with reference TRBV25-1 and TRBJ2-3, the CDR3 gives the full variable domain: EADIYQTPRYLVIGTGKKITLECSQTMGHDKMYWYQQDPGMELHLIHYSYGVNSTEKGDLSSESTVSRIRTEHFPLTLESARPSHTSQYLCASSEYSPGTDTQYFGPGTRLTVL.

The chain's CDR3 is CAWSLSEGQPQHF. CDR3 in DNA: TGTGCCTGGAGTCTATCGGAGGGTCAGCCCCAGCATTTT. The chain recombines TRBV30 with TRBJ1-5; D is unclear. V lost 2 bases and J lost 6, with 11 bases in between. The CDR3 loop spans 13 amino acids. The germline V gene encodes CDR1 GTSNPN and CDR2 SVGIG (reference sequence). The whole variable domain, filled in from reference TRBV30 and TRBJ1-5, reads SQTIHQWPATLVQPVGSPLSLECTVEGTSNPNLYWYRQAAGRGLQLLFYSVGIGQISSEVPQNLSASRPQDRQFILSSKKLLLSDSGFYLCAWSLSEGQPQHFGDGTRLSIL.

The chain couples TRBV6-4 to TRBJ2-3, with D tentatively TRBD1 (6 bases). From germline, CDR1 is MRHNA and CDR2 SNTAGT. The CDR3 sequence is 14 residues long. V was shortened by 4 bases and J by 2 bases, with 10 bases between the two germline ends. CDR3 nucleotides: TGTGCCAGCAGTGGCGGACAGCCCACAGATACGCAGTATTTT. Amino acids: CASSGGQPTDTQYF.

This clone appeared a few times. V gene TRBV4-3 combines with J gene TRBJ2-5, with TRBD2 identical over 13 bases. The CDR3 is 18 residues long. CDR1 is LGHNA, CDR2 YSLEER, per germline. V gave up 1 base and J gave up 4 bases; unmatched junction bases: 9. This chain's CDR3 is CASSQGPTSGGARETQYF. CDR3 DNA: TGCGCCAGCAGCCAAGGCCCTACTAGCGGGGGGGCAAGAGAGACCCAGTACTTC.

This sequence joins TRBV15 and TRBJ1-2, with 11 positions matching TRBD1. CDR1 and CDR2 from the germline V gene are LNHNV and YYDKDF (reference sequence). CDR3 length equals 15 residues. V lost 0 bases and J lost 7; bases outside the gene matches: 4. CDR3 in amino acids: CATSRDLGTGGGYTF. As DNA, the CDR3 is TGTGCCACCAGCAGAGACCTAGGGACAGGGGGTGGCTACACCTTC.

This clone occurred a few times. In DNA, the CDR3 is TGTGCCAGCAGCTCTTGGGACTTTTTGAACACTGAAGCTTTCTTT. It translates to CASSSWDFLNTEAFF. This chain links TRBV7-9 with TRBJ1-1, with a tentative D call TRBD1 (5 bases). In germline, CDR1 is SEHNR, CDR2 FQNEAQ (reference sequence). The CDR3 extends over 15 amino acids. Trimming removed 4 bases from V and 0 bases from J, with 12 bases in between.

This sequence joins TRBV14 and TRBJ2-7, with D perhaps assigned TRBD1 or TRBD2 (5 bases each). Germline-derived CDR1 and CDR2 are SGHDN and FVKESK. Trimming took 4 bases from V and 8 from J, leaving 21 bases between them. The CDR3 covers 15 residues. CDR3 loop: CASSPMTRDGLQQYF. CDR3 nucleotide sequence: TGTGCCAGCAGCCCCATGACGAGGGACGGACTGCAGCAGTACTTC.

This clone was seen more than once but under ten times. This chain uses TRBV16 with TRBJ1-4; a weak D match, TRBD1 (6 bases). V was trimmed by 4 bases and J by 7 bases, leaving 16 bases between them. The CDR3 length is 15 residues. In germline, CDR1 is KGHSY, CDR2 FQNENV. The CDR3 coding sequence is TGTGCCAGCAGCCCCGATGGAGGGGGAGGTGAAAAACTGTTTTTT. Residues: CASSPDGGGGEKLFF.

This clone came up a few times. The V and J genes are TRBV25-1 and TRBJ2-5, with a weak D call TRBD2 (7 bases). V lost 8 bases to trimming and J lost 4 bases, with 14 bases between them. Germline CDR1 MGHDK, CDR2 SYGVNS. CDR3 length: 13 residues. The CDR3 coding sequence is TGTGCCAGCGGGAGGGGGGCCGCAGAGACCCAGTACTTC. Protein: CASGRGAAETQYF.

This clone was detected a few times. The chain is built from TRBV29-1 and TRBJ2-1, with 10 bases matching TRBD1. With V trimmed by 6 bases and J by 6 bases, 11 bases remained unmatched. Per germline, CDR1 SQVTM and CDR2 ANQGSEA. This CDR3 has 15 amino acids. The chain's CDR3 is CSVYSGTGVFNEQFF. Written as DNA, the CDR3 is TGCAGCGTGTACTCCGGGACAGGGGTTTTCAATGAGCAGTTCTTC.

The J gene is TRBJ2-3, the V gene TRBV13, with D perhaps assigned TRBD1 or TRBD2 (6 bases each). With 1 base removed from V and 3 bases from J, the gap between germline ends came to 20 bases. Germline V gene sequence: CDR1 PRHDT, CDR2 FYEKMQ (reference sequence). The CDR3 is 18 amino acids. The CDR3 reads CASSLAQGHVSGTDTQYF. CDR3 nucleotides: TGTGCCAGCAGCTTAGCCCAGGGGCACGTCAGCGGGACAGATACGCAGTATTTT.

This clone was seen more than once but under ten times. The same CDR3 is also encoded by other DNA sequences in this sample. The rearrangement links TRBV28 to TRBJ2-1, with 7 bases lining up with TRBD1. Germline CDR1 is MDHEN and CDR2 is SYDVKM. The CDR3 contains 13 residues. V trimming: 6 bases; J trimming: 4 bases; junction bases outside the gene matches: 3. In nucleotides, the CDR3 is TGTGCCAGCAGACAGGACAGGTACAATGAGCAGTTCTTC. This encodes CASRQDRYNEQFF.

This clone was counted only a few times. J is TRBJ2-7 and V is TRBV27; 7 bases match TRBD1. Germline CDR1 is MNHEY and CDR2 is SMNVEV (reference sequence). The CDR3 contains 15 residues. After removal of 4 bases from V and 4 bases from J, the junction contained 10 bases not matched to a gene. DNA for the CDR3: TGTGCCAGCAGTTCCCCGGCACAGGGGTGGTACGAGCAGTACTTC. Encoded protein: CASSSPAQGWYEQYF.

V and J are TRBV27 and TRBJ2-1; D may be TRBD1 or TRBD2 (5 bases each). Trimming left V 1 base short and J 6 bases short, with 13 bases between. CDR3 length: 15 residues. The germline V gene encodes CDR1 MNHEY and CDR2 SMNVEV (reference sequence). The CDR3 here is CASSLFVLGTNEQFF. Written as DNA, the CDR3 is TGTGCCAGCAGTTTATTCGTACTTGGGACCAATGAGCAGTTCTTC.

This clone has only one observation. This sequence joins TRBV7-2 and TRBJ1-6, with 11 positions matching TRBD1. The J segment lost 9 bases and the V segment lost 2 bases, leaving 3 bases of the junction unmatched. This CDR3 is built from 15 residues. Germline loops: CDR1 SGHTA, CDR2 FQGNSA. Here the CDR3 DNA reads TGTGCCAGCAGCTTAAGGGGACAGGGGGTTTCACCCCTCCACTTT. As protein: CASSLRGQGVSPLHF.

In the case of this clone: The same CDR3 also results from other DNA sequences found in this sample. This sequence joins TRBV25-1 and TRBJ2-5; 14 positions match TRBD2. The ends lost 2 bases at V and 4 bases at J; junction bases unmatched: 3. Germline loops: CDR1 MGHDK, CDR2 SYGVNS. CDR3 length equals 16 residues. DNA of the CDR3: TGTGCCAGCAGTGAAGGACTAGCGGGAGGCGGAGAGACCCAGTACTTC. As protein: CASSEGLAGGGETQYF. Combining the CDR3 with reference TRBV25-1 and TRBJ2-5 gives the whole variable domain EADIYQTPRYLVIGTGKKITLECSQTMGHDKMYWYQQDPGMELHLIHYSYGVNSTEKGDLSSESTVSRIRTEHFPLTLESARPSHTSQYLCASSEGLAGGGETQYFGPGTRLLVL.

The rearrangement joins TRBV14 to TRBJ2-3; 9 bases line up with TRBD2. J lost 12 bases, V lost 3 bases, and 7 bases had no gene match. Per the germline V gene, CDR1 is SGHDN and CDR2 is FVKESK. This CDR3 is built from 13 residues. The CDR3 region has the DNA TGTGCCAGCAGCCACCTCAGGCTAGCGGGACAGTATTTT. Its protein product is CASSHLRLAGQYF.

This clone turned up a few times. The DNA of the CDR3 is TGTGCCAGCAGTTACCCGCCTGCGGTTACGCAGTATTTT. Its protein product is CASSYPPAVTQYF. The J gene is TRBJ2-3, the V gene TRBV6-5; D is undetermined. Germline assignment: CDR1 MNHEY and CDR2 SVGAGI. The V end was cut by 2 bases, the J end by 8 bases, with 11 bases between. This CDR3 is built from 13 residues.

In its sample, this clone was seen a few times. This sequence joins TRBV30 and TRBJ2-3; 7 bases are shared with TRBD2. The germline CDR1 and CDR2 sequences are GTSNPN and SVGIG (reference sequence). The CDR3 loop spans 17 amino acids. The V gene end was trimmed by 2 bases and the J gene end by 0 bases; junction bases not matched to a gene: 11. In DNA form, the CDR3 reads TGTGCCTGGAGTCCGCGGGAAACTAGCGCTAGCACAGATACGCAGTATTTT. Protein product: CAWSPRETSASTDTQYF.

This rearrangement joins TRBV25-1 to TRBJ1-6; 8 positions match TRBD1. Germline lookup yields CDR1 MGHDK and CDR2 SYGVNS. The V segment lost 7 bases and the J segment 10 bases; nucleotides outside the gene matches: 18. CDR3 length equals 17 residues. The CDR3 DNA follows: TGTGCCAGCACCGATACCGGACAGGGAAGGGTGGGGTCACCCCTCCACTTT. Translating gives CASTDTGQGRVGSPLHF.

This clone was detected a few times. V usage is TRBV11-2 and J usage is TRBJ2-1; D remains ambiguous. Deletions cut 0 bases from V and 6 bases from J, with 6 bases between. The CDR3 consists of 13 residues. The V gene's germline CDR1 is SGHAT and CDR2 FQNNGV. CDR3 sequence (DNA): TGTGCCAGCAGCTTAGACGCAGTCAATGAGCAGTTCTTC. As protein: CASSLDAVNEQFF.

The chain couples TRBV30 to TRBJ2-7; the D call may be TRBD1 or TRBD2 (5 bases each). CDR1 and CDR2 (germline): GTSNPN, SVGIG (reference sequence). V was clipped by 3 bases and J by 5 bases, with 14 bases between them. CDR3 length: 13 amino acids. The CDR3, as DNA: TGTGCCTGGAGCGAGGGGCGTATGGACGAGCAGTACTTC. Amino acids: CAWSEGRMDEQYF.

The rearrangement uses TRBV2 and TRBJ1-6; 10 nucleotides line up with TRBD1. CDR1 is SNHLY and CDR2 is FYNNEI in the germline V gene. The length of the CDR3 is 16 residues. The V gene end was trimmed by 0 bases and the J gene end by 6 bases; junction bases not matched to a gene: 2. The CDR3 loop is CASSEARDRGNSPLHF. CDR3 coding DNA: TGTGCCAGCAGTGAAGCTCGGGACAGGGGTAATTCACCCCTCCACTTT. The complete variable domain, with remaining parts taken from reference TRBV2 and TRBJ1-6, reads EPEVTQTPSHQVTQMGQEVILRCVPISNHLYFYWYRQILGQKVEFLVSFYNNEISEKSEIFDDQFSVERPDGSNFTLKIRSTKLEDSAMYFCASSEARDRGNSPLHFGNGTRLTVT.

This chain links TRBV13 with TRBJ1-5; 8 nucleotides line up with TRBD1. Germline V gives CDR1 PRHDT, CDR2 FYEKMQ (reference sequence). The CDR3 extends over 15 amino acids. Trimming removed 1 base from V and 2 bases from J; junction bases left unmatched: 1. CDR3 sequence: CASSLAGQGNQPQHF. The CDR3 nucleotides read TGTGCCAGCAGCTTAGCGGGACAGGGCAATCAGCCCCAGCATTTT.